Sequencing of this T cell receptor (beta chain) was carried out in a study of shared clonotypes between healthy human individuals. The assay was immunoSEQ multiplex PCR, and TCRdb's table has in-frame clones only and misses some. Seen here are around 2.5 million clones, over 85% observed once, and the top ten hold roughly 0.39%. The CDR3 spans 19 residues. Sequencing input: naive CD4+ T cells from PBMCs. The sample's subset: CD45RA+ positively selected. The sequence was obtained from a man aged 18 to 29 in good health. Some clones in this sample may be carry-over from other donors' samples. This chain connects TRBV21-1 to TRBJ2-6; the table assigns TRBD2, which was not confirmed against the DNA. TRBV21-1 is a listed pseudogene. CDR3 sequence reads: CASSKEGTAGDSGANVLTF. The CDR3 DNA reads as TGTGCCAGCAGCAAAGAGGGGACAGCGGGGGACTCTGGGGCCAACGTCCTGACTTTC.